This T cell receptor (beta chain) emerged from a study of blood T cell repertoires in COVID-19. Study summary: Samples taken during acute and convalescent COVID-19 were collected in the United States, Italy and Spain.

Seattle patients were enrolled while actively infected and followed longitudinally. Germline-derived CDR1 and CDR2 are SGHKS and YYEKEE (reference sequence). The CDR3 covers 15 residues. V was pared by 3 bases and J by 1 base, with 5 bases of the junction left unmatched. This clone was detected once. The identical CDR3 is also encoded by other nucleotide sequences in the sample. Original processing notes: Counts of nucleated cells, estimated from reference gene primer amplification, were obtained. Method: immunoSEQ multiplex PCR; TCRdb's copy keeps in-frame clones and lacks some. The DNA gave D and trimming, while V, J and clone size come from that table. The table lists about 150,000 clones, 84% of them singletons.

This chain links TRBV5-5 with TRBJ1-1; 8 bases are shared with TRBD1. The source is a man aged 25 to 40 with COVID-19, enrolled during active disease. Sequenced material: peripheral blood. The CDR3 reads CASSSRTGTNTEAFF. The CDR3, as DNA: TGTGCCAGCAGCTCTAGGACAGGGACGAACACTGAAGCTTTCTTT.